This TCR beta chain emerged from a study of T cells after yellow fever vaccination. Study information: SMART-Seq v4 Ultra Low Input prepared libraries from low-cell fractions.

By 5'RACE template switching, TCR cDNA was produced, with a universal primer site and UMIs added in the process. MiXCR was run by TCRdb on the 5' RACE reads, yielding one entry per CDR3 protein. The table includes roughly 110,000 distinct CDR3 sequences, more than 7.5% detected once. The CDR3 runs 15 residues. Between the trimmed V and J ends, which lost 1 base and 1 base, there was a span of 12 bases. In germline, CDR1 is SGHKS, CDR2 YYEKEE (reference sequence). Many counts were recorded for this clonotype. Its antigen remains unknown. Points from the study as a whole: Subsequent booster samples again held most clones from primary vaccination (just under 98% CD4, 85% to 90% CD8). When the response was secondary, it was weaker but reached its peak faster, day 5 versus 15.

The V gene is TRBV5-5, the J gene TRBJ2-7, with D tentatively TRBD2 (6 bases). This material consisted of CD8+ T cells sorted from PBMCs, taken 45 days after the yellow fever booster vaccination. The receptor comes from a man aged 25 to 40 who received the YFV17D yellow fever vaccine. CDR3 sequence: CASSLFLAYSYEQYF. Written as DNA, the CDR3 is TGTGCCAGCAGCTTGTTTCTAGCGTATTCCTACGAGCAGTACTTC.